This record covers a single TCR beta chain. The library targeted TCRbeta and was prepared with unique molecular identifiers. TCRdb reprocessed the PCR reads via MiXCR and lists one record per CDR3 protein. Altogether 350,000 to 450,000 distinct CDR3 sequences are present, roughly 21% being singletons, with the ten largest covering 3% to 4.5%. This CDR3 has 16 residues. CDR1 and CDR2 from the germline V gene are MNHEY and SVGEGT. Trimming took 4 bases from V and 0 from J; bases not matched to a gene: 6. This sample was included in a study of T-cell reconstitution after alpha-beta-depleted transplantation in children.

The chain recombines TRBV6-2 or TRBV6-3 with TRBJ2-1; the match to TRBD1 covers 7 bases. Here the sequenced sample was PBMCs from the stem cell graft donor, taken from the stem cell graft. The source of this sequence is a human donor who donated a stem cell graft to a child with acute myeloid leukemia. The CDR3 DNA is TGTGCCAGCAGTTGGGACAGAAAGAGCTCCTACAATGAGCAGTTCTTC. Translation gives CASSWDRKSSYNEQFF.